This T cell receptor (beta chain) was identified during a study of T cell responses to AZD1222 COVID-19 vaccine. Study as a whole: The study pooled second doses at about 4 or about 12 weeks.

Generated by immunoSEQ multiplex PCR, the TCRdb table keeps only in-frame clones and is missing some. The sample includes some 130,000 clones, 75% to 90% seen only once; the top ten take approximately 8%. Study outcomes and limitations: Females outnumbered males among donors, who were mostly white British; clonal diversity was possibly underestimated.

This clone appeared a single time. The antigen is undetermined. CDR3 size: 13 residues. The germline V and J ends were trimmed by 1 base and 6 bases, with 11 bases remaining between them. The germline gives CDR1 SGDLS, CDR2 YYNGEE. The V call is TRBV9, the J call TRBJ2-7, with a weak D call TRBD1 (6 bases). This clonotype was obtained from an adult in good health. Sample: peripheral blood, taken on day 0 of AZD1222 vaccination. This CDR3 is CASSVNRASEQYF. As DNA, the CDR3 is TGTGCCAGCAGCGTAAACAGGGCCAGCGAGCAGTACTTC.